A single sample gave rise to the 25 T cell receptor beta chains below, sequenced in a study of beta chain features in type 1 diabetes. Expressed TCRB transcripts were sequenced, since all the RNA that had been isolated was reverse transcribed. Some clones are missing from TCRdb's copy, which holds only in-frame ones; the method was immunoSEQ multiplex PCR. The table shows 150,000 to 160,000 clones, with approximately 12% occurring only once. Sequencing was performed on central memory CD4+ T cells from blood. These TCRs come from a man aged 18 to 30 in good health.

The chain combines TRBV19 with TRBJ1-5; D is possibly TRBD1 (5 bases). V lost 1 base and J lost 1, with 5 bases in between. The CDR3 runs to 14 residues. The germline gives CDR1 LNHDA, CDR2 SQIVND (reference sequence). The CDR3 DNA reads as TGTGCCAGTAGTATAGGGACAAGCAATCAGCCCCAGCATTTT. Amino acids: CASSIGTSNQPQHF.

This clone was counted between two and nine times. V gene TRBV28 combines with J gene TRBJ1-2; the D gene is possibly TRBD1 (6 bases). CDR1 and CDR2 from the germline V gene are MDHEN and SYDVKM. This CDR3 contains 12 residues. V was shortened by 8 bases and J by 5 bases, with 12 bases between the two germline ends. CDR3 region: CASGQRMYGYTF. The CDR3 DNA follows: TGTGCCAGCGGACAGCGGATGTATGGCTACACCTTC.

The CDR3 protein is CASSFRVHNTGELFF. The DNA for the CDR3 is TGTGCCAGCAGCTTCCGGGTTCACAACACCGGGGAGCTGTTTTTT. The rearrangement links TRBV13 to TRBJ2-2, with D hard to call. The V and J ends lost 3 bases and 2 bases respectively, with 10 bases between them. The CDR3 sequence is 15 residues long. CDR1 and CDR2 (germline): PRHDT, FYEKMQ (reference sequence).

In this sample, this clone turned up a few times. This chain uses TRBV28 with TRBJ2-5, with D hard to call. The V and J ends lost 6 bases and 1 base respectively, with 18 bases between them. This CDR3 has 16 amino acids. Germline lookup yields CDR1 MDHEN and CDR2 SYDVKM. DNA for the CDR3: TGTGCCAGCAGCTCTCCCTTTGGGCACCTCCAAGAGACCCAGTACTTC. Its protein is CASSSPFGHLQETQYF. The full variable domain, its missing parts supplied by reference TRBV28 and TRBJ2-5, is DVKVTQSSRYLVKRTGEKVFLECVQDMDHENMFWYRQDPGLGLRLIYFSYDVKMKEKGDIPEGYSVSREKKERFSLILESASTNQTSMYLCASSSPFGHLQETQYFGPGTRLLVL.

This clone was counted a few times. The CDR3 is CASLGGGGTGELFF. CDR3 nucleotide sequence: TGTGCCTCCCTCGGTGGGGGGGGCACCGGGGAGCTGTTTTTT. This rearrangement joins TRBV25-1 to TRBJ2-2; 7 bases fit TRBD2. The CDR3 sequence is 14 residues long. Germline CDR1 MGHDK, CDR2 SYGVNS. The V segment lost 11 bases and the J segment 4 bases; nucleotides outside the gene matches: 10.

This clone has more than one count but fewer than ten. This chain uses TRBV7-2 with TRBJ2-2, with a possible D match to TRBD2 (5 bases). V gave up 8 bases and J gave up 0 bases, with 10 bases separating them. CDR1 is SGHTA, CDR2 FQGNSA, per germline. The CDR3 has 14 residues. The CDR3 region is CASRKGANTGELFF. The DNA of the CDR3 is TGTGCCAGCCGCAAGGGAGCGAACACCGGGGAGCTGTTTTTT. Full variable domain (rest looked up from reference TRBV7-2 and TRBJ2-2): GAGVSQSPSNKVTEKGKDVELRCDPISGHTALYWYRQSLGQGLEFLIYFQGNSAPDKSGLPSDRFSAERTGGSVSTLTIQRTQQEDSAVYLCASRKGANTGELFFGEGSRLTVL.

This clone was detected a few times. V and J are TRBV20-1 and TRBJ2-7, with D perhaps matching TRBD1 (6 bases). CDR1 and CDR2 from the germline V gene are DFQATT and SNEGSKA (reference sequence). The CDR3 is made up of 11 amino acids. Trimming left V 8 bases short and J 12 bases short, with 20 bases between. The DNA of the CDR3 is TGCAGTTCGCACAGGGTATTTATGGCGTACTTC. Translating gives CSSHRVFMAYF.

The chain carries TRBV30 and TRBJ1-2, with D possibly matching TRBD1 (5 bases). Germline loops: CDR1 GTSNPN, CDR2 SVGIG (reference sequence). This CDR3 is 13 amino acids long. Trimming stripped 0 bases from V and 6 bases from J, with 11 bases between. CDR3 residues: CAWSVLRANGYTF. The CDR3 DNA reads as TGTGCCTGGAGTGTACTCAGGGCTAATGGCTACACCTTC. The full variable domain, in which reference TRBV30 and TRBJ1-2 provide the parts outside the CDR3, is SQTIHQWPATLVQPVGSPLSLECTVEGTSNPNLYWYRQAAGRGLQLLFYSVGIGQISSEVPQNLSASRPQDRQFILSSKKLLLSDSGFYLCAWSVLRANGYTFGSGTRLTVV.

The CDR3 is CASSLVLAFRQETQYF. In DNA, the CDR3 is TGTGCCAGCAGCTTAGTACTAGCATTCAGGCAAGAGACCCAGTACTTC. J is TRBJ2-5 and V is TRBV11-2; a possible D gene is TRBD2 (6 bases). V dropped 1 base and J dropped 2 bases, with 14 bases sitting between them. Germline values: CDR1 SGHAT, CDR2 FQNNGV. CDR3 length: 16 residues.

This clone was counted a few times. CDR3 in amino acids: CASSFDRQETQYF. The CDR3 nucleotides read TGTGCCAGCAGCTTCGACAGACAAGAGACCCAGTACTTC. V and J are TRBV6-5 and TRBJ2-5, with TRBD1 as a possible D gene (5 bases). Germline CDR1 is MNHEY and CDR2 is SVGAGI. The ends were cut back, 6 bases at V and 2 bases at J, with 10 bases in the middle. This CDR3 comprises 13 residues.

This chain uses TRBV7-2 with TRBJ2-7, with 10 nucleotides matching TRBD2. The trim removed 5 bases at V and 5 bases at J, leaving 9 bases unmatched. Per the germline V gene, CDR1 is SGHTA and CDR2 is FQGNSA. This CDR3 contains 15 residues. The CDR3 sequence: CASSPLAGGIDEQYF. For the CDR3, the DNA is TGTGCCAGCAGCCCGTTAGCGGGAGGTATCGACGAGCAGTACTTC.

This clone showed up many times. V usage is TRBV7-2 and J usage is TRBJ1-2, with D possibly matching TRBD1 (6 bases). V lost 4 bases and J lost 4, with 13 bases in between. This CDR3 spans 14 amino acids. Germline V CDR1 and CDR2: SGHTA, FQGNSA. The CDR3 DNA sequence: TGTGCCAGCAGCTCCGGGACAAATAGCTATGGCTACACCTTC. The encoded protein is CASSSGTNSYGYTF. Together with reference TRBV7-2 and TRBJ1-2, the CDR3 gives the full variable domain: GAGVSQSPSNKVTEKGKDVELRCDPISGHTALYWYRQSLGQGLEFLIYFQGNSAPDKSGLPSDRFSAERTGGSVSTLTIQRTQQEDSAVYLCASSSGTNSYGYTFGSGTRLTVV.

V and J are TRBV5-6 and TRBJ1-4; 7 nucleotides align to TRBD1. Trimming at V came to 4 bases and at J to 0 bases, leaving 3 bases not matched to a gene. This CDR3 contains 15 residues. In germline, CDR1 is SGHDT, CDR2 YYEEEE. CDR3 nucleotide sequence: TGTGCCAGCAGCCAAACAGGGGCAACTAATGAAAAACTGTTTTTT. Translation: CASSQTGATNEKLFF.

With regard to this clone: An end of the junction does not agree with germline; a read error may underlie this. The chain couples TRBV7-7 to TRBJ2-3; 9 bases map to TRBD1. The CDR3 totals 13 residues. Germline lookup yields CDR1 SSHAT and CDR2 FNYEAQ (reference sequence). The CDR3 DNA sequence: TGTGCTAGCAGCTCTCAGGACAGGGGCCCGCAATATTTT. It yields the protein CASSSQDRGPQYF.

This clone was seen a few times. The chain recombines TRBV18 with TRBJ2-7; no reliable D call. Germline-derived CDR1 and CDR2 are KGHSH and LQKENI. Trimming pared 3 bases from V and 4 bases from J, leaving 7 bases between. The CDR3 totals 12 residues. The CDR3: CASSPAGYEQYF. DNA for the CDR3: TGTGCCAGCTCACCCGCCGGATACGAGCAGTACTTC.

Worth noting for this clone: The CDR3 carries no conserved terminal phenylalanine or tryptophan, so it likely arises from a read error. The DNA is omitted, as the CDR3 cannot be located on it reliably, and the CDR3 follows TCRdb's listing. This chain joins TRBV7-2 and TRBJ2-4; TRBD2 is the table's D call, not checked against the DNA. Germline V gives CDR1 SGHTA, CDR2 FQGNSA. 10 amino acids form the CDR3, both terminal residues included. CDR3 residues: CASSQKRVPK.

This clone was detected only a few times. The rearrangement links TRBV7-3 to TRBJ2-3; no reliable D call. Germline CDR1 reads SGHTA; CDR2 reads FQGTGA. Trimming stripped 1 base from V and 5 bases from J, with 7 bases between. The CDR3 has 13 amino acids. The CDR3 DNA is TGTGCCAGCAGCTTAATGGGCGGAGATACGCAGTATTTT. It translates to CASSLMGGDTQYF.

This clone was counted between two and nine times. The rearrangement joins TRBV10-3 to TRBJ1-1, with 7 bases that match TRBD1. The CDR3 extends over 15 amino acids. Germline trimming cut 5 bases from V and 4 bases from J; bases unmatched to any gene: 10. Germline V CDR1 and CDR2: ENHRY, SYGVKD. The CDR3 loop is CAISNRGQRGTEAFF. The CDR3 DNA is TGTGCCATCAGTAACCGGGGACAGAGGGGCACTGAAGCTTTCTTT.

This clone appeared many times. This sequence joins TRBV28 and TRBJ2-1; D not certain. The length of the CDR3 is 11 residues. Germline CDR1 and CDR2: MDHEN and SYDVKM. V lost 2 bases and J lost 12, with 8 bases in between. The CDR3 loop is CASSLEGRQFF. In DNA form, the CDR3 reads TGTGCCAGCAGTTTAGAAGGAAGGCAGTTCTTC.

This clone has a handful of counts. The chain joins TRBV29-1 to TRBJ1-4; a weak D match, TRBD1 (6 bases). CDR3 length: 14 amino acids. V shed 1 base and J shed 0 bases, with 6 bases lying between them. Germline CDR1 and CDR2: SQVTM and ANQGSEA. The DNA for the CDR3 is TGCAGCGTTGAAGGGACAGCAACTAATGAAAAACTGTTTTTT. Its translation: CSVEGTATNEKLFF. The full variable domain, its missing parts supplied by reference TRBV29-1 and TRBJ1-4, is SAVISQKPSRDICQRGTSLTIQCQVDSQVTMMFWYRQQPGQSLTLIATANQGSEATYESGFVIDKFPISRPNLTFSTLTVSNMSPEDSSIYLCSVEGTATNEKLFFGSGTQLSVL.

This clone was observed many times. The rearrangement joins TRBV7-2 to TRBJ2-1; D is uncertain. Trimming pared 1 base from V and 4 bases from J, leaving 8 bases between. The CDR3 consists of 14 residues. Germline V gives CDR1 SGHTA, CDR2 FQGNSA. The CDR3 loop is CASSLEGSYNEQFF. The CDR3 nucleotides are TGTGCCAGCAGCTTAGAGGGCAGTTACAATGAGCAGTTCTTC.

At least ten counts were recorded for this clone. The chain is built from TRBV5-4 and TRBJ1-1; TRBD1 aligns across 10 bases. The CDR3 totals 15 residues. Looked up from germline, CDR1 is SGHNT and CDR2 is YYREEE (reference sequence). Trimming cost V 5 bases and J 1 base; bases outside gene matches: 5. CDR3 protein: CASSPGTGANTEAFF. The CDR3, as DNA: TGTGCCAGCAGTCCCGGGACAGGGGCGAACACTGAAGCTTTCTTT.

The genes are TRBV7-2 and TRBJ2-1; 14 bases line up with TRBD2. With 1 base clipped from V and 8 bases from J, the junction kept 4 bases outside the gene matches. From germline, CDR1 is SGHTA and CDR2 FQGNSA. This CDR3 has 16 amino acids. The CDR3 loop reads CASSLGGLAGAHEQFF. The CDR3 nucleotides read TGTGCCAGCAGCTTAGGGGGACTAGCGGGAGCTCATGAGCAGTTCTTC. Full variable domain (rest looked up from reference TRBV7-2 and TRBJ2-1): GAGVSQSPSNKVTEKGKDVELRCDPISGHTALYWYRQSLGQGLEFLIYFQGNSAPDKSGLPSDRFSAERTGGSVSTLTIQRTQQEDSAVYLCASSLGGLAGAHEQFFGPGTRLTVL.

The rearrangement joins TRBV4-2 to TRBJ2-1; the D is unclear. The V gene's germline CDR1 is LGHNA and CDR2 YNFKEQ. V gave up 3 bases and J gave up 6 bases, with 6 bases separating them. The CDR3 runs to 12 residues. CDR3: CASSQTVNEQFF. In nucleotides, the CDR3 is TGTGCCAGCAGCCAGACTGTCAATGAGCAGTTCTTC.

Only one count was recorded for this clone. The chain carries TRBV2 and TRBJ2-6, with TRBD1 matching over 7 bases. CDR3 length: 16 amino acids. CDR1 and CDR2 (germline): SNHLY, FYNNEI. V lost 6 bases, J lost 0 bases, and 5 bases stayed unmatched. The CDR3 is CASRDRIFSGANVLTF. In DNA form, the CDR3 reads TGTGCCAGCAGGGACAGGATATTCTCTGGGGCCAACGTCCTGACTTTC.